This T cell receptor (beta chain) was retrieved from a study of T-cell memory formation after mild COVID-19. V lost 1 base and J lost 9, with 10 bases in between. There are 13 residues in the CDR3. The germline V gene encodes CDR1 LGHNA and CDR2 YNFKEQ. From 5'RACE with constant-segment primers came TCR alpha and TCR beta cDNA libraries that carried sample barcodes and UMIs. TCRdb recomputed calls from the 5' RACE reads with MiXCR, one row per CDR3 protein. The repertoire includes around 34,000 distinct CDR3 sequences, 7.7% of them detected once, and about 32% sits in the top ten. This clonotype was detected ten times or more.

Material: PBMCs or a T cell subset sorted from them (not recorded which). The J gene is TRBJ1-5, the V gene TRBV4-2; possible D gene TRBD1, 6 bases. This clonotype originated in a man younger than 30 who had mild COVID-19 (a few samples of this study predate the infection). Cell type and time point are not known. CDR3 sequence: CASSQGQERPQHF. CDR3 nucleotides: TGTGCCAGCAGCCAAGGACAGGAGAGGCCCCAGCATTTT.